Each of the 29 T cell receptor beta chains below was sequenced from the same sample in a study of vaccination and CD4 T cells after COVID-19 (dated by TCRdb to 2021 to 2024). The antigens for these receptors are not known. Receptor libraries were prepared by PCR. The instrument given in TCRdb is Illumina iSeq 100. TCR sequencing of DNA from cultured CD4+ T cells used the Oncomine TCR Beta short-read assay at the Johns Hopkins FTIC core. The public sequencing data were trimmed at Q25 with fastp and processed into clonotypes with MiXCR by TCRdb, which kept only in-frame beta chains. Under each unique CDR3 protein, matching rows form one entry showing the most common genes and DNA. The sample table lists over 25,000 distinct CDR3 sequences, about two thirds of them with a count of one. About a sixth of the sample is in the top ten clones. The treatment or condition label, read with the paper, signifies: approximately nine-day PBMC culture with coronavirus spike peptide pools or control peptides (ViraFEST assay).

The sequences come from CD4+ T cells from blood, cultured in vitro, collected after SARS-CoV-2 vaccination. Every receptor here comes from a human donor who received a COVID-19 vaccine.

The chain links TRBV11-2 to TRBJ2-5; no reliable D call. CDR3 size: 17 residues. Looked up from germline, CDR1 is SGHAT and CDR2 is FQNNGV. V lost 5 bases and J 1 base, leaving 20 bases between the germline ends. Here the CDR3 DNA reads TGTGCCAGCAGCCTCATCACCGGCAGGTCGACCCAAGAGACCCAGTACTTC. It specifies CASSLITGRSTQETQYF.

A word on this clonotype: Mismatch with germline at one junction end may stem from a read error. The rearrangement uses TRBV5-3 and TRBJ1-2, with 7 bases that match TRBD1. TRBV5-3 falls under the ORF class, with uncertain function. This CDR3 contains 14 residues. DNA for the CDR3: TGTGCCAGCAGCTTTGCGAACAGGGGCTATGGCTACACCTTC. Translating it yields CASSFANRGYGYTF.

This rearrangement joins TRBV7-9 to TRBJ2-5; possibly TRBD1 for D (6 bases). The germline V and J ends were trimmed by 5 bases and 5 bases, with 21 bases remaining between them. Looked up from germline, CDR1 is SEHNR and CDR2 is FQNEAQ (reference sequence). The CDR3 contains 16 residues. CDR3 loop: CASSPLQWQGRETQYF. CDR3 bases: TGTGCCAGCAGCCCCCTTCAGTGGCAGGGGCGTGAGACCCAGTACTTC.

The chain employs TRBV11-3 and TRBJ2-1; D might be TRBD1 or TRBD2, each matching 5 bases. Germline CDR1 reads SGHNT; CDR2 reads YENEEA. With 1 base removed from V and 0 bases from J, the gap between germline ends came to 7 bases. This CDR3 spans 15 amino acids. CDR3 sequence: CASSLGGFSYNEQFF. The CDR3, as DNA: TGTGCCAGCAGCTTAGGGGGGTTCTCCTACAATGAGCAGTTCTTC.

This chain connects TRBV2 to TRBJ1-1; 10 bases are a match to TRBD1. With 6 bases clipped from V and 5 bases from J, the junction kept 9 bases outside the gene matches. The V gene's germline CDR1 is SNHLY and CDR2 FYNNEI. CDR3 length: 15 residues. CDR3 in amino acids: CASRVRQGAKTEAFF. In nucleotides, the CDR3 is TGTGCCAGCAGAGTAAGACAGGGGGCGAAGACTGAAGCTTTCTTT.

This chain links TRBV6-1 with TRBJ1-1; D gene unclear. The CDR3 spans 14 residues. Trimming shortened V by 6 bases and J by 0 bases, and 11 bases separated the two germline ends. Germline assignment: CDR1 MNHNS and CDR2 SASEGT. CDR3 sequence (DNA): TGTGCCAGCAGGTCTTTTGGCATGAACACTGAAGCTTTCTTT. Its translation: CASRSFGMNTEAFF.

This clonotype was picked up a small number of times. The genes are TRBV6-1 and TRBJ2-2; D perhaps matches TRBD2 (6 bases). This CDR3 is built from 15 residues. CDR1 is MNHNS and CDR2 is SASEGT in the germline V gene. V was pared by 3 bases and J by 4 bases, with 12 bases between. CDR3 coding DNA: TGTGCCAGCAGTGACCAATCGACTAGCACCGGGGAGCTGTTTTTT. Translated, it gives CASSDQSTSTGELFF.

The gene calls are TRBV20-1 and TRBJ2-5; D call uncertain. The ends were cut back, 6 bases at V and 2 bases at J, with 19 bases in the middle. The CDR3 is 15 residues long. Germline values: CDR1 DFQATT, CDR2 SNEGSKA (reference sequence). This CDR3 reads CSAESGGQGQETQYF. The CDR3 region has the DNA TGCAGTGCCGAGTCAGGTGGGCAAGGACAAGAGACCCAGTACTTC.

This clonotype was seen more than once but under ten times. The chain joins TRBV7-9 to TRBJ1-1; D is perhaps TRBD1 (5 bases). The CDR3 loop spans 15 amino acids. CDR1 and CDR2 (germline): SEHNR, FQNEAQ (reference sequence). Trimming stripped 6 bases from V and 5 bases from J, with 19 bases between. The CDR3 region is CASSITRGRRTEAFF. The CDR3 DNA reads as TGTGCCAGCAGTATCACCCGGGGCCGGAGAACTGAAGCTTTCTTT.

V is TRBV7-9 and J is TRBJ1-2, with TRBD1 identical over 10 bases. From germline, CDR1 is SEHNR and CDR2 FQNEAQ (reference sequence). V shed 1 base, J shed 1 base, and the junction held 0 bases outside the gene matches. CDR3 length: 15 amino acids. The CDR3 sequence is CASSLGTGGNYGYTF. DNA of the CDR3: TGTGCCAGCAGCTTAGGGACAGGGGGTAACTATGGCTACACCTTC.

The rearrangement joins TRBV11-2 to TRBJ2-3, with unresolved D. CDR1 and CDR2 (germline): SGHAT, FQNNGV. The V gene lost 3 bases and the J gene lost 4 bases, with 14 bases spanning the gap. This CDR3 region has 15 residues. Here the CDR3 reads CASSFEVVHADTQYF. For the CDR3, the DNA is TGTGCCAGCAGCTTTGAGGTGGTACACGCAGATACGCAGTATTTT. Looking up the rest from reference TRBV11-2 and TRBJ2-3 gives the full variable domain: EAGVAQSPRYKIIEKRQSVAFWCNPISGHATLYWYQQILGQGPKLLIQFQNNGVVDDSQLPKDRFSAERLKGVDSTLKIQPAKLEDSAVYLCASSFEVVHADTQYFGPGTRLTVL.

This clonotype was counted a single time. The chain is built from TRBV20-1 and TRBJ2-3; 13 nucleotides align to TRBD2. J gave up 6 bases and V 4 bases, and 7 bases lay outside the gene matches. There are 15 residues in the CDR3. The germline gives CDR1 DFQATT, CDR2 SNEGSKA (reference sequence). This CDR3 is CSATPRTSGGDTQYF. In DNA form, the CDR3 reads TGCAGTGCTACCCCTCGGACTAGCGGGGGCGATACGCAGTATTTT.

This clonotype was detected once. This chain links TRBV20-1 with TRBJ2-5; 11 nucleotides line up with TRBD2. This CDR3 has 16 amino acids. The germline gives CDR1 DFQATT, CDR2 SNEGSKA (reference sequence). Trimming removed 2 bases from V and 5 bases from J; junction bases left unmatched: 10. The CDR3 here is CSARTPETSGVETQYF. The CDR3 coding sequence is TGCAGTGCTAGAACCCCCGAGACTAGCGGGGTGGAGACCCAGTACTTC.

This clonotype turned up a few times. CDR3 sequence (DNA): TGTGCCTGGAGTCTCGGCCAGGGGTCCCAGTACGAGCAGTACTTC. As protein: CAWSLGQGSQYEQYF. The chain recombines TRBV30 with TRBJ2-7; D might be TRBD1 (6 bases). There are 15 residues in the CDR3. Germline CDR1 is GTSNPN and CDR2 is SVGIG (reference sequence). V was trimmed by 2 bases and J by 4 bases, leaving 18 bases between them. Supplemented by reference TRBV30 and TRBJ2-7, the full variable domain reads SQTIHQWPATLVQPVGSPLSLECTVEGTSNPNLYWYRQAAGRGLQLLFYSVGIGQISSEVPQNLSASRPQDRQFILSSKKLLLSDSGFYLCAWSLGQGSQYEQYFGPGTRLTVT.

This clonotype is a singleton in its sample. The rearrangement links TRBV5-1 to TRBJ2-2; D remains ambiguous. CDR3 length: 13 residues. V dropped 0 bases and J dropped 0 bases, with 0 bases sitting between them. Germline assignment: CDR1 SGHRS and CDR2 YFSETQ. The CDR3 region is CASSLANTGELFF. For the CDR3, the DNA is TGCGCCAGCAGCTTGGCGAACACCGGGGAGCTGTTTTTT.

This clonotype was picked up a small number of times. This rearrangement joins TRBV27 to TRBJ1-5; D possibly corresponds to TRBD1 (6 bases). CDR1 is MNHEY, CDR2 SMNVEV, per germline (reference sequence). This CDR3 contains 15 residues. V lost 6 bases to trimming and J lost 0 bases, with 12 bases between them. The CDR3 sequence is CASSPRGFSNQPQHF. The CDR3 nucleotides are TGTGCCAGCAGCCCCAGGGGATTTAGCAATCAGCCCCAGCATTTT.

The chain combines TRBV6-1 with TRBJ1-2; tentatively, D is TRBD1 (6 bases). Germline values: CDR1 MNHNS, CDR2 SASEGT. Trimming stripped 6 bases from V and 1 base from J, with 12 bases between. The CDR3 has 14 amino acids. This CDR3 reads CASRASGDNYGYTF. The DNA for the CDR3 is TGTGCCAGCAGGGCCTCAGGGGATAACTATGGCTACACCTTC.

The CDR3 sequence is CASTQGRDRGYTF. CDR3 nucleotide sequence: TGTGCCAGCACCCAAGGCAGGGATCGGGGCTACACCTTC. The chain combines TRBV2 with TRBJ1-2; D may be TRBD1 (5 bases). Germline V CDR1 and CDR2: SNHLY, FYNNEI. The CDR3 is made up of 13 amino acids. The V end lost 7 bases, the J end lost 8 bases, and 17 bases lay between the germline ends.

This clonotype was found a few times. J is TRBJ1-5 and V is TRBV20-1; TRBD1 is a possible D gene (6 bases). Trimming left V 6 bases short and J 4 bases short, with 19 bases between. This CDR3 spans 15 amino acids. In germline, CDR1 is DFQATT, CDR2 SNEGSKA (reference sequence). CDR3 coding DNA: TGCAGTGCCGCAACGGCGGGGGGGCCAAATCAGCCCCAGCATTTT. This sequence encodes CSAATAGGPNQPQHF.

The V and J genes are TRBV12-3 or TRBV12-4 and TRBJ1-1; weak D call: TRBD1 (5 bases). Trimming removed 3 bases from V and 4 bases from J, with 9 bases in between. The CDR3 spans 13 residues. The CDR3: CASSFSGGTEAFF. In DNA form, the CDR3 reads TGTGCCAGCAGTTTCTCGGGGGGCACTGAAGCTTTCTTT.

CDR3 protein: CAWSPGQGDQPQHF. In DNA form, the CDR3 reads TGTGCCTGGAGCCCGGGACAGGGGGATCAGCCCCAGCATTTT. The chain combines TRBV30 with TRBJ1-5, with 11 bases that match TRBD1. This CDR3 region has 14 residues. The V segment lost 3 bases and the J segment 5 bases; nucleotides outside the gene matches: 3. CDR1 and CDR2 (germline): GTSNPN, SVGIG (reference sequence).

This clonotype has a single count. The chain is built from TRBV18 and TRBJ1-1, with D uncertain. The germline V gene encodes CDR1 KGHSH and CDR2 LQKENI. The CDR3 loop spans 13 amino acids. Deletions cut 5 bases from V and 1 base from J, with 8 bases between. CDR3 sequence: CASSESGNTEAFF. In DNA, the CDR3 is TGTGCCAGCTCAGAGTCAGGGAACACTGAAGCTTTCTTT.

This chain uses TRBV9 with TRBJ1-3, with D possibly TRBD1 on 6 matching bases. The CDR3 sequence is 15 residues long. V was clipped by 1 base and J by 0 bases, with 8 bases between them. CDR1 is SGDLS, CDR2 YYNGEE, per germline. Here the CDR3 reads CASSVQGTSGNTIYF. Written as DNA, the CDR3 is TGTGCCAGCAGCGTACAGGGGACCTCTGGAAACACCATATATTTT.

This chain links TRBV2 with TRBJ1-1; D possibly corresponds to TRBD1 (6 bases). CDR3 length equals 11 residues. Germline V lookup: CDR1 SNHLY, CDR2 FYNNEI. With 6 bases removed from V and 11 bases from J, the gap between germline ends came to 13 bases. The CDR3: CASRTGASAFF. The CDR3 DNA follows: TGTGCCAGCAGGACGGGGGCGAGTGCTTTCTTT.

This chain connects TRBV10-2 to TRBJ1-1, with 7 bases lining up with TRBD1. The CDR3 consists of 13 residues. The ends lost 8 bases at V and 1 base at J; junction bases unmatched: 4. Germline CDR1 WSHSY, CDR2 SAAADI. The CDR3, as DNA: TGCGCCAGCGCTACAGGGGCGAACACTGAAGCTTTCTTT. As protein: CASATGANTEAFF.

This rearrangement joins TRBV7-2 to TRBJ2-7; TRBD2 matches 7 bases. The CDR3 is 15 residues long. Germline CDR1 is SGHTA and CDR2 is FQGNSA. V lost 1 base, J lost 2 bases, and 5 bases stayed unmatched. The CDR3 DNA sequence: TGTGCCAGCAGCTTAGTAGCGGGTGCCGCCTACGAGCAGTACTTC. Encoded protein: CASSLVAGAAYEQYF.

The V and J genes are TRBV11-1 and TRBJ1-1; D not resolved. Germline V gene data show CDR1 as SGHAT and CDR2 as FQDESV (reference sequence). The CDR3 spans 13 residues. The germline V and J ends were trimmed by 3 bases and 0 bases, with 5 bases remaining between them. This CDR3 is CASSLGLNTEAFF. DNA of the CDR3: TGTGCCAGCAGCTTGGGATTGAACACTGAAGCTTTCTTT.

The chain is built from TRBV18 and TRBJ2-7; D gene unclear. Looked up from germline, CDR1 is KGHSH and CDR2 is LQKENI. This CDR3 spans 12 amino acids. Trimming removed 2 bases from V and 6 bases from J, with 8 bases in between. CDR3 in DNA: TGTGCCAGCTCACCAACCCTAGGCGAGCAGTACTTC. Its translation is CASSPTLGEQYF.

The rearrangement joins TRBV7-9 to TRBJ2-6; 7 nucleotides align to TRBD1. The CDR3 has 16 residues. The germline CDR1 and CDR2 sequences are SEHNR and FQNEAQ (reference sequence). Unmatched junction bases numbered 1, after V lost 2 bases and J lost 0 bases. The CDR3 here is CASSLYRGSGANVLTF. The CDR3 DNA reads TGTGCCAGCAGCTTATACAGGGGCTCTGGGGCCAACGTCCTGACTTTC.